This record looks at one T cell receptor (beta chain) sequence and its context. Its antigen is as yet unknown. These data belong to a study of T cells in Graves' hyperthyroidism and ophthalmopathy. Study-wide results and caveats: Most thyroid clonotypes expanded above 0.001 were also detected in blood. Onset of ophthalmopathy came a median approximately 6.8 months after the model predicted it.

The CDR3 extends over 15 amino acids. Losses at the gene ends were 5 bases for V and 7 bases for J; bases not matched to a gene: 11. CDR1 is SNHLY, CDR2 FYNNEI, per germline. Template material for amplifying TCR beta CDR3 regions consisted of RNA transcripts. Using the HTBI primer set, a first-round RT-PCR was run on the TCR CDR3. TCRdb redid the calling of the multiplex PCR reads with MiXCR, one entry per CDR3 protein. Counted here are hundreds of thousands of distinct CDR3 sequences, about 43% occurring once; the ten biggest clones make up 8.2%. Over 18 months, lack of ophthalmopathy progression marked Graves' hyperthyroidism as stable. Orbital computed tomography and thyroid ultrasound, together with serum TRAb and thyroxine and clinical symptoms, were used for diagnoses.

The sample was peripheral blood or thyroid tissue (not recorded which). The gene calls are TRBV2 and TRBJ1-5; 7 bases agree with TRBD1. The origin of this receptor is a woman younger than 35 with Graves' hyperthyroidism. For the CDR3, the DNA is TGTGCCAGCAGTTTAGGGCAGGGGGGTATACAGCCCCAGCATTTT. This translates into CASSLGQGGIQPQHF.